A single T cell receptor beta chain is shown here with its context. No antigen is known for it. Time point indicated: week 35, safety follow-up. One vaccine dose held 300 ug of mutant IDH1 20-mer peptide and came with topical imiquimod. This specimen belongs to a study of a mutant IDH1 vaccine in newly diagnosed glioma. V lost 5 bases and J 2 bases, leaving 15 bases between the germline ends. CDR3 length equals 15 residues. Germline V gives CDR1 SNHLY, CDR2 FYNNEI. Produced via immunoSEQ multiplex PCR; TCRdb's table is partial and in-frame only. The sample records around 52,000 clones, 70% to 80% being singletons.

Sequencing used PBMCs, obtained from a glioma patient whose treatment included an IDH1 peptide vaccine. The rearrangement uses TRBV2 and TRBJ2-5; D possibly matches TRBD1 or TRBD2 (6 bases each). The source of this sequence is a man aged 35-49 years with glioma. DNA of the CDR3: TGTGCCAGCAGTATGAGGAAGGGGGGACAAGAGACCCAGTACTTC. Translating it yields CASSMRKGGQETQYF.